This T cell receptor (beta chain) was sequenced in a study of cytomegalovirus exposure and HLA in healthy donors. V was pared by 5 bases and J by 0 bases, with 10 bases of the junction left unmatched. This CDR3 is 17 amino acids long. Germline V gene data show CDR1 as SQVTM and CDR2 as ANQGSEA. The PCR ran on 60 Vbeta and 13 Jbeta primers. Generated by immunoSEQ multiplex PCR, the TCRdb table keeps only in-frame clones and is missing some. The sample lists around 200,000 clones; about 86% were seen once. In its sample, this clone was seen once. This receptor was taken from a woman in her thirties in good health and CMV-seronegative. The sequenced sample consisted of PBMCs. The genes are TRBV29-1 and TRBJ2-1; 10 bases line up with TRBD2. CDR3 coding DNA: TGCAGCGTTCCGGGACTAGCGCCGACGAGCTCCTACAATGAGCAGTTCTTC. Its protein product is CSVPGLAPTSSYNEQFF.